This T cell receptor beta chain is from a study of vaccination effects on CD4 cells after COVID-19. Sequencing was performed with immunoSEQ multiplex PCR; in TCRdb, only in-frame clones are kept and a portion is missing. This sample has around 81,000 clones, with more than 60% found just once. For this clone: Its antigen is not identified.

This CDR3 has 13 amino acids. Trimming shortened V by 3 bases and J by 5 bases, and 10 bases separated the two germline ends. In germline, CDR1 is LGHDT, CDR2 YNNKEL (reference sequence). ViraFEST used viral peptide pools to expand antigen-specific CD4+ T cells before sequencing. Researchers isolated CD4+ T cells once 9 to 11 days of culture had elapsed. The vaccine given was either BNT162b2 or mRNA-1273, in two doses. The chain employs TRBV3-1 (or the pseudogene TRBV3-2) and TRBJ2-5; D unresolved. The input for sequencing was CD4+ T cells from PBMCs cultured with HCoV-OC43 spike peptides, taken after COVID-19 vaccination. The subset: HCoV-OC43 spike overlapping peptide pool stimulation. The receptor was derived from a human donor who received a COVID-19 vaccine. In DNA form, the CDR3 reads TGTGCCAGCAGCCATCGGCAGCCGGAGACCCAGTACTTC. Protein: CASSHRQPETQYF.